This is a list of T cell receptor beta chains from one sample in a study of blood T cell repertoires in COVID-19. The assay was immunoSEQ multiplex PCR, and TCRdb's table has in-frame clones only and misses some. The sample records tens of thousands of clones, more than 90% being singletons. The sample comprised peripheral blood. The receptors derive from a man aged 50-60 years with acute or convalescent COVID-19. Both conserved end residues are trimmed from each CDR3.

TRBV19	14	TRBJ2-1	ASSTRTAHEKLEQF
TRBV7-2	14	TRBJ2-3	ASSLASGGGLNTQY
TRBV6-2/TRBV6-3	13	TRBJ2-1	ASSYSGTGVNEQF
TRBV6-6	13	TRBJ2-1	ASSYSLEVGNEQF
TRBV30	10	TRBJ1-5	AWAQNNQPQH
TRBV5-6	12	TRBJ2-1	ASSLGTFNNEQF
TRBV28	14	TRBJ2-2	ASSFGGTGGTGELF
TRBV9	11	TRBJ2-5	ASSADWEETQY
TRBV30	12	TRBJ2-6	AWSGPGGANVLT
TRBV19	12	TRBJ1-2	ASSIAGPTWGYT
TRBV4-1	14	TRBJ1-2	ASSQGSLRANYGYT
TRBV7-9	13	TRBJ2-1	ASITGRGAYNEQF
TRBV7-9	10	TRBJ2-7	ASSIVPYEQY
TRBV30	11	TRBJ2-5	AWTRGVQETQY
TRBV5-1	13	TRBJ2-1	ASSEGDIGVEEQF
TRBV28	13	TRBJ1-2	ASGGPEAGVYGYT
TRBV13	14	TRBJ1-1	ASSFVDTEWNTEAF
TRBV29-1	9	TRBJ2-2	SVEFSGELF
TRBV28	15	TRBJ2-3	ASRPNPTSLTLRTQY
TRBV5-1	11	TRBJ2-2	ASSLSYSGELF
TRBV7-7	13	TRBJ2-1	ASSLGDGSYNEQF
TRBV27	12	TRBJ2-1	ASSTGTGGHEQF
TRBV7-3	13	TRBJ2-2	ASSPSPRDTGELF
TRBV9	13	TRBJ2-3	ASSVVAGLGNTQY
TRBV15	13	TRBJ1-5	ATSRDKGMNQPQH
TRBV28	15	TRBJ2-5	ASSFLKTGEYQETQY
TRBV24-1	12	TRBJ2-1	ATTSGGSMNEQF
TRBV29-1	12	TRBJ2-3	SVEGGRGEDTQY
TRBV14	12	TRBJ1-6	ASSPTGDYSPLH
TRBV9	15	TRBJ2-5	ATPPGASGRRQETQY
TRBV2	18	TRBJ2-1	ASSEFGGTSGSYVFNEQF
TRBV29-1	10	TRBJ2-7	SVEKSSYEQY
TRBV19	12	TRBJ1-4	ATAGGRTNEKLF
TRBV30	11	TRBJ1-5	VWRVNSNQPQH
TRBV6-4	12	TRBJ1-1	ASSADRANTEAF
TRBV4-1	12	TRBJ2-7	ASSQGVGLYEQY
TRBV13	16	TRBJ2-6	ASSFWPSGSPGANVLT
TRBV2	13	TRBJ2-7	ASSEVLAGGSEQY
TRBV19	13	TRBJ1-2	ASSTSWGANYGYT
TRBV6-6	11	TRBJ1-5	ASSYSENQPQH
TRBV3-1/TRBV3-2	12	TRBJ2-7	ASSSGTGGYEQY
TRBV4-1	16	TRBJ2-1	ASSQEVGPSGGYNEQF
TRBV9	13	TRBJ1-1	ASSAHRGANTEAF
TRBV2	12	TRBJ1-6	ASTAEGSNSPLH
TRBV6-1	15	TRBJ2-1	ASSGWSPSGSGYEQF
TRBV3-1/TRBV3-2	13	TRBJ1-2	ASSQDPRGNYGYT
TRBV27	13	TRBJ1-1	ASRSGTGELTEAF
TRBV14	16	TRBJ2-3	ASRLGDSSPISTDTQY
TRBV7-2	12	TRBJ2-5	ASSLGRGRETQY
TRBV6-5	13	TRBJ1-5	ASSIVDRGNQPQH
TRBV28	11	TRBJ1-2	ASSADSGYGYT
TRBV29-1	15	TRBJ2-5	SVKLASSGSRGETQY
TRBV6-4	12	TRBJ1-6	ASSFDRKGSPLH